This T cell receptor beta chain was profiled in a study of T cell repertoires in MIS-A myocarditis (dated by TCRdb to between 2021 and 2024). TCRbeta CDR3 regions were amplified with the immunoSEQ bias-controlled multiplex PCR and sequenced at high throughput. In the authors' own workflow: The immunoSEQ vendor pipeline collapsed and filtered the CDR3 sequences so that the abundance and frequency of each unique TCRbeta CDR3 could be quantified. Using a 90% global sequence identity threshold, CD-HIT clustered dominant CDR3 amino acid sequences together with SARS-CoV-2-specific ImmuneCODE TCRbeta sequences. Clones at frequencies from 0.1 to 1 were categorized as hyperexpanded, and clones at frequencies from 0.01 to 0.1 were categorized as large. The CDR3 amino acid sequences and the V and J gene assignments of the dominant clones were confirmed with MiXCR. The R stringdist package was used to compute Levenshtein distances between the patient clonotypes and the ImmuneCODE hits. The table comes from immuneACCESS by way of TCRdb, which keeps in-frame sequences with V and J called. Part of the clones is missing from these tables; in studies checked, under half for an unresolved V gene and the rest for unknown reasons. V and J calls and clone size follow that table, whereas D and trimming were derived from the DNA. This sample is represented by around 10,000 clones; approximately 90% of them were singletons. The top ten clones comprise just over 2% of the sample.

About this clone itself: Its antigen is still unknown. No quality values exist for individual bases; no much larger clone is one base distant.

The QIAamp DNA FFPE kit was used to extract genomic DNA from formalin-fixed paraffin-embedded autopsy tissue. Via the germline V gene (reference sequence), CDR1 is LNHNV and CDR2 YYDKDF. The CDR3 measures 17 amino acids from cysteine to phenylalanine. Only the CDR3 portion is preserved as DNA: 51 bases, with reading frame beginning at the first base. Cut back by 2 bases and 3 bases, the V and J ends lie 20 bases apart. This chain is built from TRBV15 and TRBJ2-7; the D gene is perhaps TRBD2, on 6 matching bases. The sample taken for sequencing was thoracic lymph node tissue obtained at autopsy. The TCR sequence derives from a man aged 18 to 30 with fulminant myocarditis from multisystem inflammatory syndrome in adults (MIS-A) after COVID-19. This receptor carries the CDR3 CATSRNLFPSDFYEQYF. The DNA is TGTGCCACCAGCAGAAACTTATTCCCTAGCGACTTCTACGAGCAGTACTTC.